A selection of T cell receptor beta chains follows, all from one sample in a study of T cells after posttransplantation cyclophosphamide. This table comes from immunoSEQ multiplex PCR, and its TCRdb copy is limited to in-frame clones, with some not included. The sample presents about 37,000 clones, none singletons. Material for sequencing was PBMCs. These receptors came from a man younger than 45 in good health and a related stem cell transplant donor. CDR3s include the opening cysteine and the closing phenylalanine or tryptophan. A D gene is named only where the DNA matches it firmly. Size values are once, few and many counts, or a class for expanded clones, and some rows have none.

CDR3 length,D gene,clone size,J gene,V gene,CDR3 protein,CDR3 DNA
14,TRBD1,few,TRBJ2-7,TRBV9,CASSATLGQGGQYF,TGTGCCAGCAGTGCGACCCTTGGACAGGGCGGGCAGTACTTC
15,.,few,TRBJ2-3,TRBV5-1,CASSAAGFSTDTQYF,TGCGCCAGCAGCGCGGCGGGATTCAGCACAGATACGCAGTATTTT
15,.,.,TRBJ2-2,TRBV9,CASSVEAQFTGELFF,TGTGCCAGCAGCGTAGAAGCGCAGTTCACCGGGGAGCTGTTTTTT
21,.,few,TRBJ1-5,TRBV12-3/TRBV12-4,CASSPLGRGIKPSGGNQPQHF,TGTGCCAGCAGTCCCCTCGGAAGGGGGATCAAACCTTCCGGCGGCAATCAGCCCCAGCATTTT
16,TRBD2,.,TRBJ2-3,TRBV15,CATSRGGSGEADTQYF,TGTGCCACCAGCAGAGGGGGTAGCGGGGAGGCAGATACGCAGTATTTT
14,TRBD2,few,TRBJ2-1,TRBV4-3,CASSPEAGRDEQFF,TGCGCCAGCAGCCCCGAAGCGGGGAGGGATGAGCAGTTCTTC
14,.,many,TRBJ2-7,TRBV11-3,CASSGDRYPYEQYF,TGTGCCAGCAGTGGTGACAGATATCCCTACGAGCAGTACTTC
14,.,few,TRBJ1-2,TRBV28,CASSLVGRNYGYTF,TGTGCCAGCAGTTTAGTGGGGCGGAACTATGGCTACACCTTC
19,.,many,TRBJ1-4,TRBV4-1,CASSQDAGLLLVTNEKLFF,TGCGCCAGCAGCCAAGATGCAGGGTTACTCTTAGTAACTAATGAAAAACTGTTTTTT
14,TRBD1,many,TRBJ2-5,TRBV18,CASSPTGGEETQYF,TGTGCCAGCTCACCGACAGGGGGCGAGGAGACCCAGTACTTC
17,TRBD1,many,TRBJ2-2,TRBV7-9,CASSGVLGQVSSGELFF,TGTGCCAGCAGCGGGGTCTTGGGACAGGTTTCTTCCGGGGAGCTGTTTTTT
13,.,many,TRBJ2-6,TRBV11-2,CASTYSGANVLTF,TGTGCCAGTACATACTCTGGGGCCAACGTCCTGACTTTC
15,.,many,TRBJ1-5,TRBV12-3/TRBV12-4,CASSFGGVNYQPQHF,TGTGCCAGCAGTTTCGGGGGTGTGAACTATCAGCCCCAGCATTTT
17,TRBD1,many,TRBJ1-6,TRBV28,CASSLITGTGGGSPLHF,TGTGCCAGCAGTTTGATAACCGGGACAGGGGGTGGATCACCCCTCCACTTT
12,TRBD1,.,TRBJ2-2,TRBV29-1,CSGQGAAGELFF,TGCAGCGGACAGGGGGCAGCCGGGGAGCTGTTTTTT
16,.,many,TRBJ2-1,TRBV9,CASSTNDWIFYNEQFF,TGTGCCAGCAGCACAAATGACTGGATCTTCTACAATGAGCAGTTCTTC
15,TRBD1,many,TRBJ2-3,TRBV28,CASSPSGGPTDTQYF,TGTGCCAGCAGTCCATCAGGGGGACCCACAGATACGCAGTATTTT
15,TRBD1,many,TRBJ2-3,TRBV10-3,CAISSGTGGTDTQYF,TGTGCCATCAGTTCCGGGACAGGGGGCACAGATACGCAGTATTTT
13,TRBD1,many,TRBJ1-4,TRBV5-6,CASSWTGSGKLFF,TGTGCCAGCAGCTGGACAGGGTCTGGAAAACTGTTTTTT
14,TRBD1,many,TRBJ1-6,TRBV28,CASSSGQLNSPLHF,TGTGCCAGCAGTTCGGGACAGCTTAATTCACCCCTCCACTTT
13,.,many,TRBJ1-2,TRBV19,CASNSRRDYGYTF,TGTGCCAGTAATTCTCGGCGGGACTATGGCTACACCTTC
16,.,.,TRBJ1-4,TRBV30,CAWSVRIQQTNEKLFF,TGTGCCTGGAGTGTAAGAATTCAACAGACTAATGAAAAACTGTTTTTT
18,TRBD2,many,TRBJ2-5,TRBV18,CASSPLELAGAFQETQYF,TGTGCCAGCTCACCACTTGAACTAGCGGGGGCCTTCCAAGAGACCCAGTACTTC
15,TRBD1,many,TRBJ2-7,TRBV7-9,CASSSEDRGKHEQYF,TGTGCCAGCAGCTCCGAGGACAGGGGCAAACACGAGCAGTACTTC
14,.,many,TRBJ1-1,TRBV6-2/TRBV6-3,CASTPNRVGTEAFF,TGTGCCAGCACTCCGAACAGGGTCGGCACTGAAGCTTTCTTT
16,TRBD2,many,TRBJ2-1,TRBV7-9,CASSQGTSGTYNEQFF,TGTGCCAGCAGCCAAGGGACTAGCGGTACCTACAATGAGCAGTTCTTC
15,TRBD1,few,TRBJ2-2,TRBV5-1,CASSPRTGDTGELFF,TGCGCCAGCAGCCCGAGGACAGGGGACACCGGGGAGCTGTTTTTT
15,TRBD2,.,TRBJ2-5,TRBV10-3,CAISDSGGTGETQYF,TGTGCCATCAGTGATTCGGGAGGGACTGGCGAGACCCAGTACTTC
15,TRBD1,few,TRBJ2-7,TRBV9,CASSAGTGGTYEQYF,TGTGCCAGCAGCGCCGGGACAGGGGGAACCTACGAGCAGTACTTC
15,.,many,TRBJ1-6,TRBV5-6,CASTLGGADNSPLHF,TGTGCCAGCACCTTAGGGGGGGCGGATAATTCACCCCTCCACTTT
12,TRBD2,many,TRBJ2-7,TRBV10-3,CAISVAGYEQYF,TGTGCCATCAGTGTAGCGGGATACGAGCAGTACTTC